The entry below describes one T cell receptor beta chain. Its antigen is not identified. Germline CDR1 MRHNA, CDR2 SNTAGT. This CDR3 region has 12 residues. V lost 2 bases and J lost 9, with 9 bases in between. The data belong to a study of siplizumab effects on memory and regulatory T cells. Study results and caveats: Mappable alloreactive CD4+ clones averaged approximately 62% Treg-derived with siplizumab versus about 25% in controls. Naive T cells apparently outstripped memory cells in diversity and seemed major alloresponse contributors. Siplizumab produced a significant reduction in alloreactive sequences that were traceable to unstimulated CD4+ memory cells.

Here immunoSEQ multiplex PCR was the method, and the copy in TCRdb shows in-frame clones only, minus some. Of 60,000 to 65,000 clones listed, 79% are singletons. The clonotype originates from a human donor in good health. The sequenced sample consisted of memory CD4+ T cells sorted from blood. The chain has TRBV6-4 and TRBJ2-3; D uncertain. The CDR3 nucleotides read TGTGCCAGCAGTGACATACTGGGGACGCAGTATTTT. Translated, it gives CASSDILGTQYF.